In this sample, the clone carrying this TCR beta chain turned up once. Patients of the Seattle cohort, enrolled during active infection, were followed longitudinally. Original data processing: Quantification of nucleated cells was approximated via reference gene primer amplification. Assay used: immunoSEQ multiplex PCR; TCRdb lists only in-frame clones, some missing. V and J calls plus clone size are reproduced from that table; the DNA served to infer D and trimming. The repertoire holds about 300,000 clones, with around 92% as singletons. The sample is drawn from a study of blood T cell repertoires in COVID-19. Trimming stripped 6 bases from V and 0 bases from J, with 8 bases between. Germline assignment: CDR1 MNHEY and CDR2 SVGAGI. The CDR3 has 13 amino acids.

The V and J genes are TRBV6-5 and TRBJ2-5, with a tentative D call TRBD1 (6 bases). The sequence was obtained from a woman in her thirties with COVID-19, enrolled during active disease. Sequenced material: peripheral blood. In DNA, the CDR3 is TGTGCCAGCAGGGACAGCGACCAAGAGACCCAGTACTTC. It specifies CASRDSDQETQYF.